This TCR beta chain derives from a study of T cell responses to AZD1222 COVID-19 vaccine. Looking at the study overall: It was second doses at about 4 or about 12 weeks that were pooled.

Only in-frame clones appear in the TCRdb table, and some are missing; sequencing was by immunoSEQ multiplex PCR. The table has some 63,000 clones, more than 65% seen once; the top ten hold around 18%. Concerning this clone itself: Its specificity is unknown.

Germline CDR1 and CDR2: SGHRS and YFSETQ. CDR3 length: 15 residues. V shed 0 bases and J shed 0 bases, with 6 bases lying between them. Study-level findings and limits: Baseline serostatus was positive in only a handful of AZD1222 recipients. The study sampled repertoires only after the peak T cell response. Close to half of spike-specific TCRs reportedly recognize unmutated variant regions.

This specimen was peripheral blood, taken on day 0 of AZD1222 vaccination. The receptor was isolated from an adult in good health. The chain links TRBV5-1 to TRBJ2-2; no definite D call. The CDR3 DNA follows: TGCGCCAGCAGCTTGGGAACGGCGAACACCGGGGAGCTGTTTTTT. It translates to CASSLGTANTGELFF.